This T cell receptor (beta chain) was obtained from a study of T cell changes during pregnancy in multiple sclerosis. Profiled with immunoSEQ multiplex PCR; TCRdb holds only in-frame clones, not every one. The table lists about 110,000 clones, about 90% of them singletons. Per the germline V gene, CDR1 is SGHAT and CDR2 is FQNNGV. With 4 bases removed from V and 1 base from J, the gap between germline ends came to 10 bases. This CDR3 has 14 residues. This specimen was peripheral blood, taken in the third trimester of pregnancy. V gene TRBV11-2 combines with J gene TRBJ1-1; D is perhaps TRBD1 (5 bases). This receptor was obtained from a female donor with multiple sclerosis, enrolled in a pregnancy study. The CDR3 here is CASSSGQPNTEAFF. The CDR3 coding sequence is TGTGCCAGCAGCTCAGGACAACCGAACACTGAAGCTTTCTTT.